This T cell receptor beta chain was sequenced in a study of human T cells and chemical hapten exposure. The overall study: Throughout a study of about 24 weeks, patients underwent weekly scalp administration of diphenylcyclopropenone doses. Alopecia areata, totalis or universalis affected patients, mainly female.

With regard to this clonotype: Its antigen remains unknown.

The CDR3 extends over 14 amino acids. Trimming took 4 bases from V and 1 from J, leaving 13 bases between them. Germline CDR1 reads DFQATT; CDR2 reads SNEGSKA (reference sequence). TCRdb redid the calling of the RACE reads with MiXCR, one entry per CDR3 protein. The table includes 60,000 to 80,000 distinct CDR3 sequences, about 6.7% detected once. General study findings and limits: Patch test score showed a positive correlation with PT1 expanded TCR counts.

Time point denoted: pre-sensitization, week 0. The sample's treatment: therapeutic diphenylcyclopropenone sensitization with weekly scalp DPC. The TCR originated in a woman in her twenties or thirties with alopecia areata. Some clones in this sample may be carry-over from other donors' samples. The chain couples TRBV20-1 to TRBJ1-1; D perhaps matches TRBD1 (5 bases). The sample consisted of whole blood, taken in connection with sensitization to the hapten diphenylcyclopropenone (DPC). CDR3 in DNA: TGCAGTGCTACTATCCCGGGGCCGAACACTGAAGCTTTCTTT. Its protein product is CSATIPGPNTEAFF.